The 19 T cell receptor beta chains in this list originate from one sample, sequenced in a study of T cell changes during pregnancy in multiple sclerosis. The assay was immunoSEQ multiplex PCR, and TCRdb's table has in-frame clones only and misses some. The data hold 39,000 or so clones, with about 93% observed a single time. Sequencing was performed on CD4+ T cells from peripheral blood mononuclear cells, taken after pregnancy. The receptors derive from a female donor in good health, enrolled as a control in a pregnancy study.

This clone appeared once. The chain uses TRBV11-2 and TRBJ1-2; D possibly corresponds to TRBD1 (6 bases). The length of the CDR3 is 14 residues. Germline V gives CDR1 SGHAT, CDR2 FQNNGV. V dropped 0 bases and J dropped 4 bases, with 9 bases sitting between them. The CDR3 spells CASSLDGGSYGYTF. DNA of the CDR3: TGTGCCAGCAGCTTAGATGGGGGCAGCTATGGCTACACCTTC.

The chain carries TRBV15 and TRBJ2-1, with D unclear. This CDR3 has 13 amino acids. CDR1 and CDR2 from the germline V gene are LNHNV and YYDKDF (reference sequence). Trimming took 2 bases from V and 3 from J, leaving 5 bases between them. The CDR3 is CATSRPSYNEQFF. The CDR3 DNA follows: TGTGCCACCAGCAGACCCAGCTACAATGAGCAGTTCTTC.

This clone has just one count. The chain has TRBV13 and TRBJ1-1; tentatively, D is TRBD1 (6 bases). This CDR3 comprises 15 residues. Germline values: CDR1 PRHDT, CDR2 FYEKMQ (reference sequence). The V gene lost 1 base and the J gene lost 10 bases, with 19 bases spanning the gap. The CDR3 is CASSLATAGAEGAFF. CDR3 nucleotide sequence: TGTGCCAGCAGCTTAGCCACCGCGGGGGCAGAAGGAGCTTTCTTT.

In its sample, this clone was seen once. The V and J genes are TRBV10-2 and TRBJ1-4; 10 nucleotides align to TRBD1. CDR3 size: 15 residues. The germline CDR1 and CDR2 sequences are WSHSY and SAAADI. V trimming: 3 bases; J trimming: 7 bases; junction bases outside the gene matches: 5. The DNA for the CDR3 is TGCGCCAGCAGTGATAGGGGACAGGGGAGTGAAAAACTGTTTTTT. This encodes CASSDRGQGSEKLFF.

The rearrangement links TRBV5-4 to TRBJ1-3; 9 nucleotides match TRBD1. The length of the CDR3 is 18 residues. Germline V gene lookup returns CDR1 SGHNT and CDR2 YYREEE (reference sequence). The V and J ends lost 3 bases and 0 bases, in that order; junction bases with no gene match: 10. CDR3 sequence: CASSYRDRETASGNTIYF. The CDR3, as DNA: TGTGCCAGCAGCTACCGGGACAGGGAGACTGCCTCTGGAAACACCATATATTTT.

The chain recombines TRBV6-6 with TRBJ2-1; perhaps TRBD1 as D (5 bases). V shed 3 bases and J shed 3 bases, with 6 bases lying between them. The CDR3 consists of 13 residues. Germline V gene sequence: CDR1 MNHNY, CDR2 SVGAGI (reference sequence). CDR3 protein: CASSYRGYNEQFF. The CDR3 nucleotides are TGTGCCAGCAGTTATAGGGGCTACAATGAGCAGTTCTTC.

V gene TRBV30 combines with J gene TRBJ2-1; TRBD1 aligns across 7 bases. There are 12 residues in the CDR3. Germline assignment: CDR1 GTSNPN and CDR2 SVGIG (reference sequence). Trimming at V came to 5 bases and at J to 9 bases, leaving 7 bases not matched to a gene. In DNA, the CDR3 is TGTGCCTGGGACAGGGAAGAAAGTGAGCAGTTCTTC. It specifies CAWDREESEQFF. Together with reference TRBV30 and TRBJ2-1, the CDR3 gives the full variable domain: SQTIHQWPATLVQPVGSPLSLECTVEGTSNPNLYWYRQAAGRGLQLLFYSVGIGQISSEVPQNLSASRPQDRQFILSSKKLLLSDSGFYLCAWDREESEQFFGPGTRLTVL.

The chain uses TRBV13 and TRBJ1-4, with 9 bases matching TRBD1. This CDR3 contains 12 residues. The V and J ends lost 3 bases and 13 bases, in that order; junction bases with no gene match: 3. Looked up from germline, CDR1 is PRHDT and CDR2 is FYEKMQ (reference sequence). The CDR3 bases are TGTGCCAGCAGCTTCGGGACAGGGAGACTGTTTTTT. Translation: CASSFGTGRLFF.

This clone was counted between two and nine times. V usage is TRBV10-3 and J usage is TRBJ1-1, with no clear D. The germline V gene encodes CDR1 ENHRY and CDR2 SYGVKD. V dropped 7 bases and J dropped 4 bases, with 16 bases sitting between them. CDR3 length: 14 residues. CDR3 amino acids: CAITSAADPTEAFF. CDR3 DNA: TGTGCCATCACCAGTGCCGCAGATCCCACTGAAGCTTTCTTT.

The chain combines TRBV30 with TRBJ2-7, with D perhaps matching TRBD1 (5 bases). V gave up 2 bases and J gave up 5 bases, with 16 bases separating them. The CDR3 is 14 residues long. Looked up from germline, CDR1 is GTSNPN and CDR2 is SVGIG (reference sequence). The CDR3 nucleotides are TGTGCCTGGAGTCGGACGGACAAGGCCCACGAGCAGTACTTC. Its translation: CAWSRTDKAHEQYF.

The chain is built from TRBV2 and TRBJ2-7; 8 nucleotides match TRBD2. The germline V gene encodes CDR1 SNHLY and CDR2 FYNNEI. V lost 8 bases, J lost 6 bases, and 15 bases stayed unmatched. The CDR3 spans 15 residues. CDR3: CASEALTGGSSEQYF. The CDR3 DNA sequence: TGTGCCAGCGAAGCTTTGACGGGGGGGTCTAGCGAGCAGTACTTC.

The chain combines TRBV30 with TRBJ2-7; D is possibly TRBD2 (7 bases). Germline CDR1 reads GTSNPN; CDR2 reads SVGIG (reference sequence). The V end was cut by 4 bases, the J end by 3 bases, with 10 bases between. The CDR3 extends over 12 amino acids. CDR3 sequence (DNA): TGTGCCTGGACAAGGGGGGGCTACGAGCAGTACTTC. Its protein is CAWTRGGYEQYF.

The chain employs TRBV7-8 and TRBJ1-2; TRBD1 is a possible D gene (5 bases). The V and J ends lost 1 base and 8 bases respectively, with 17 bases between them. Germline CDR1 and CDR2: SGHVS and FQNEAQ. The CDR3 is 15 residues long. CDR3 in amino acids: CASSLEYTSGEGYTF. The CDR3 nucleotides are TGTGCCAGCAGCTTAGAATACACCTCGGGGGAAGGCTACACCTTC. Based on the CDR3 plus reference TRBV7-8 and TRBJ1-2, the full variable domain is GAGVSQSPRYKVAKRGQDVALRCDPISGHVSLFWYQQALGQGPEFLTYFQNEAQLDKSGLPSDRFFAERPEGSVSTLKIQRTQQEDSAVYLCASSLEYTSGEGYTFGSGTRLTVV.

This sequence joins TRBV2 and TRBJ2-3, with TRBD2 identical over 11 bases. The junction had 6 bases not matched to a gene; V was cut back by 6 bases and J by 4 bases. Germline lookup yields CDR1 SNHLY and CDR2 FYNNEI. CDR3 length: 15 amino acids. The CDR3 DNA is TGTGCCAGCAGGTCAACTAGCGGGAGCTCAGATACGCAGTATTTT. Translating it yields CASRSTSGSSDTQYF.

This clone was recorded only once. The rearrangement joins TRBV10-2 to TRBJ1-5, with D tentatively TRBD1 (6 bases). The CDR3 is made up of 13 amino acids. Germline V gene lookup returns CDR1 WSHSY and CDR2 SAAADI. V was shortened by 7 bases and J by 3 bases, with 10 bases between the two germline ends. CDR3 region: CASMDSSNQPQHF. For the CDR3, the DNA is TGCGCCAGCATGGACAGTTCCAATCAGCCCCAGCATTTT.

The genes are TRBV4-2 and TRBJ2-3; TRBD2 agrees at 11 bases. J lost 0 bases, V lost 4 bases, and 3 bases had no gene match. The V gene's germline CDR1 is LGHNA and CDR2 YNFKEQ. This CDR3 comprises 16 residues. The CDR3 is CASSPGTSGSTDTQYF. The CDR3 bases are TGTGCCAGCAGCCCAGGGACTAGCGGTAGCACAGATACGCAGTATTTT.

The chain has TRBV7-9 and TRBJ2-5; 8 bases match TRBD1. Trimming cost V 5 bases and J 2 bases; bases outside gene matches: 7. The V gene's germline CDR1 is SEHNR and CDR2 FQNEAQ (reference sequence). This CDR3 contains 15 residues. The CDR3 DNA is TGTGCCAGCAGCCCCCAGGGGGCCCTTCAAGAGACCCAGTACTTC. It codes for CASSPQGALQETQYF. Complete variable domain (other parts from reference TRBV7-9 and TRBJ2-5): DTGVSQNPRHKITKRGQNVTFRCDPISEHNRLYWYRQTLGQGPEFLTYFQNEAQLEKSRLLSDRFSAERPKGSFSTLEIQRTEQGDSAMYLCASSPQGALQETQYFGPGTRLLVL.

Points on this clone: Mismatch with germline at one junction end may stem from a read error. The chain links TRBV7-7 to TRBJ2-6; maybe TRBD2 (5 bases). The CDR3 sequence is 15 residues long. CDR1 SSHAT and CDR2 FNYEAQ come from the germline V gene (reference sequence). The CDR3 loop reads CASSLGGSGANVLTF. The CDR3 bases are TGTGCTAGCAGCTTAGGAGGCTCTGGGGCCAACGTCCTGACTTTC.

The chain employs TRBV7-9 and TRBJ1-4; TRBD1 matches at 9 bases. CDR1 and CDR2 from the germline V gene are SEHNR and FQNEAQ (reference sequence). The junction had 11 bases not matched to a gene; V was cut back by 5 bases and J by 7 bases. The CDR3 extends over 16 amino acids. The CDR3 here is CASSPRSTGGVEKLFF. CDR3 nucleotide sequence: TGTGCCAGCAGCCCGCGATCGACAGGGGGAGTTGAAAAACTGTTTTTT.